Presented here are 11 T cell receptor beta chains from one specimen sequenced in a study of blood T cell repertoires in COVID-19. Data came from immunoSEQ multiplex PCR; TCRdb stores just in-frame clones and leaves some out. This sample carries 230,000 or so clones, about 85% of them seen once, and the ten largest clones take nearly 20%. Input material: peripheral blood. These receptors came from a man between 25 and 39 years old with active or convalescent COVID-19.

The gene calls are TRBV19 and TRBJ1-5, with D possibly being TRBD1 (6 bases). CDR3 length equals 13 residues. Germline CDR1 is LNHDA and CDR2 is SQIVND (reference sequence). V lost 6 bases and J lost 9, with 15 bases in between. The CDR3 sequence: CASRNNRDWPQHF. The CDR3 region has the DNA TGTGCCAGTAGAAATAACAGGGATTGGCCCCAGCATTTT.

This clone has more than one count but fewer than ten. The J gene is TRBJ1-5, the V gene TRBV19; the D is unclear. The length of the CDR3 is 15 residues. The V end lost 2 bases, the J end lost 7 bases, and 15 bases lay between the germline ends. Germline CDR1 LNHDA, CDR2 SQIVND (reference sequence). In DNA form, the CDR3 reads TGTGCCAGTAGTATAACGGGAGTGGAAGGGCAGCCCCAGCATTTT. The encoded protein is CASSITGVEGQPQHF.

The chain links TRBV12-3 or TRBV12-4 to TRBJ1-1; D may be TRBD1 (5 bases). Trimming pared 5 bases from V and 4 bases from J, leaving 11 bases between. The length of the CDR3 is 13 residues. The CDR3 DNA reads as TGTGCCAGCAGTCCGCAGGGAGGCACTGAAGCTTTCTTT. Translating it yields CASSPQGGTEAFF.

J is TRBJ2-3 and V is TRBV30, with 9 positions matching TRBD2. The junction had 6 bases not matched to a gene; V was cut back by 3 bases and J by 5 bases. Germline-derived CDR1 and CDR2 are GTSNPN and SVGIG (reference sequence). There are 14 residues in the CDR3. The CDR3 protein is CAWRREGLVDTQYF. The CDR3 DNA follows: TGTGCCTGGAGGCGGGAGGGCCTGGTAGATACGCAGTATTTT.

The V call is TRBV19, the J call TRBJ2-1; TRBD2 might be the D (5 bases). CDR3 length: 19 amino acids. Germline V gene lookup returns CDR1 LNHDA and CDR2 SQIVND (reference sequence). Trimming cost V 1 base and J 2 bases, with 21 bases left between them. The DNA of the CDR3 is TGTGCCAGTAGTATAGCCCACTTTGGGAGTGGCCCTACCTACAATGAGCAGTTCTTC. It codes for CASSIAHFGSGPTYNEQFF. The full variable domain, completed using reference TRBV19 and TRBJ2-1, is DGGITQSPKYLFRKEGQNVTLSCEQNLNHDAMYWYRQDPGQGLRLIYYSQIVNDFQKGDIAEGYSVSREKKESFPLTVTSAQKNPTAFYLCASSIAHFGSGPTYNEQFFGPGTRLTVL.

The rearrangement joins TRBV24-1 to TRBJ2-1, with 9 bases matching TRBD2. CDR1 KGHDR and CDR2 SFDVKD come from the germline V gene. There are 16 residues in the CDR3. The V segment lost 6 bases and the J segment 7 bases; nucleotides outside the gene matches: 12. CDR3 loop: CATSKAASGVSNEQFF. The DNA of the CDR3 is TGTGCCACCAGTAAGGCAGCTAGCGGGGTCTCTAATGAGCAGTTCTTC.

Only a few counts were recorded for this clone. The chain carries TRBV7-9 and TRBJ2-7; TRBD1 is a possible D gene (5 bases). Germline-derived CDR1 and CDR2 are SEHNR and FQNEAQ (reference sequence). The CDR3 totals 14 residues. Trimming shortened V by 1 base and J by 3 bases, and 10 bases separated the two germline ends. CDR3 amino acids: CASSLDGANYEQYF. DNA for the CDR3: TGTGCCAGCAGCTTAGATGGGGCGAACTACGAGCAGTACTTC. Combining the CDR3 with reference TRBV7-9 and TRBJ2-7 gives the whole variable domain DTGVSQNPRHKITKRGQNVTFRCDPISEHNRLYWYRQTLGQGPEFLTYFQNEAQLEKSRLLSDRFSAERPKGSFSTLEIQRTEQGDSAMYLCASSLDGANYEQYFGPGTRLTVT.

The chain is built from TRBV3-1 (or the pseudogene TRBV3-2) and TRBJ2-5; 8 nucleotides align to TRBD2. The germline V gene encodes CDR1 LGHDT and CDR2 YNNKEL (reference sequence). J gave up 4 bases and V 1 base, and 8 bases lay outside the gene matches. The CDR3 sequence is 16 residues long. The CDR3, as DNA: TGTGCCAGCAGCCAAGGATTCGGGACTAGTCGAGAGACCCAGTACTTC. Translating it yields CASSQGFGTSRETQYF.

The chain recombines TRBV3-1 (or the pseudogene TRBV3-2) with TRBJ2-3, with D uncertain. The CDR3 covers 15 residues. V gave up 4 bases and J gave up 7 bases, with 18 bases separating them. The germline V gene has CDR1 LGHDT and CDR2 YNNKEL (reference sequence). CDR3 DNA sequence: TGTGCCAGCAGCCCAACGAACGCGGAACGTCATACGCAGTATTTT. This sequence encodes CASSPTNAERHTQYF.

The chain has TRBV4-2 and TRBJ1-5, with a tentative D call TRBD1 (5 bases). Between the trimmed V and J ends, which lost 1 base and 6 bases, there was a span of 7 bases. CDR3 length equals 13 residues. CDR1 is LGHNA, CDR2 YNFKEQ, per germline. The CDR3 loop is CASSQVGGQPQHF. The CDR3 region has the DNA TGTGCCAGCAGCCAAGTGGGGGGTCAGCCCCAGCATTTT.

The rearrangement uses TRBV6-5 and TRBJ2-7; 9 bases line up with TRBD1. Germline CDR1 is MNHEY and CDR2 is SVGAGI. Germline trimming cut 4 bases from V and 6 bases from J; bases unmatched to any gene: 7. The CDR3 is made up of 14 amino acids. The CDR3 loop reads CASSWDRDIGEQYF. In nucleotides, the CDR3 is TGTGCCAGCAGTTGGGACAGGGATATCGGCGAGCAGTACTTC.